This section outlines one T cell receptor (beta chain) sequence together with its context. The antigen is unknown. The germline V gene encodes CDR1 ENHRY and CDR2 SYGVKD. The CDR3 length is 13 residues. The V gene lost 4 bases and the J gene lost 5 bases, with 11 bases spanning the gap. Sequencing was performed with immunoSEQ multiplex PCR; in TCRdb, only in-frame clones are kept and a portion is missing. This table has 72,000 or so clones, approximately 90% appearing once. The data derive from a study of T cell responses to AZD1222 COVID-19 vaccine. Pooled samples include second doses given at about 4 or 12 weeks. Overall study findings and caveats: Repertoires in all cases were sampled only once the peak T cell response had passed. Seropositive at baseline were only six or seven AZD1222 recipients.

This rearrangement joins TRBV10-3 to TRBJ1-2; D may be TRBD1 (5 bases). The sequencing used peripheral blood, collected 28 days after the second AZD1222 dose. The clonotype comes from an adult who received the AZD1222 COVID-19 vaccine. CDR3 sequence (DNA): TGTGCCATCAGTGGAGAGACAGCTTATGGCTACACCTTC. It encodes CAISGETAYGYTF.